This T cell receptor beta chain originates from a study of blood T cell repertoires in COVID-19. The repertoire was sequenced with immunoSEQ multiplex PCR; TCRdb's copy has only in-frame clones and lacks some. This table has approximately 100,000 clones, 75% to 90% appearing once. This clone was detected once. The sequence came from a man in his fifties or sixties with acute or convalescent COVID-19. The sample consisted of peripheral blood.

CDR3 residues: CSVEGRGSYNEQFF. The CDR3 DNA reads as TGCAGCGTTGAAGGCAGGGGCTCCTACAATGAGCAGTTCTTC. The chain has TRBV29-1 and TRBJ2-1, with a tentative D call TRBD1 (6 bases). The CDR3 consists of 14 residues. The V and J ends lost 1 base and 0 bases respectively, with 7 bases between them. The germline V gene has CDR1 SQVTM and CDR2 ANQGSEA.